The next 9 T cell receptor beta chains were all read from a single sample in a study of blood T cell repertoires in COVID-19 (dated by TCRdb to between 2020 and 2021). Receptor libraries were prepared by the immunoSEQ multiplex PCR assay. As stored in TCRdb, this immuneACCESS dataset retains in-frame rearrangements with V and J assigned. A fraction of the clones does not appear; measured against another copy, unresolved V genes explain less than half of the discrepancy, and the remainder lacks a known reason. A total of more than 100,000 clones appear in this sample, about four fifths of them only once. The top ten constitute about 17% of the sample. Sequenced input: peripheral blood. The receptors derive from a woman aged 45 to 65 with acute or convalescent COVID-19.

This chain links TRBV6-5 with TRBJ2-7; the match to TRBD1 covers 7 bases. Germline CDR1 is MNHEY and CDR2 is SVGAGI. J lost 6 bases, V lost 6 bases, and 8 bases had no gene match. This CDR3 has 13 amino acids. The CDR3 reads CASRGQIYSEQYF. CDR3 nucleotides: TGTGCCAGCAGGGGACAGATTTATAGCGAGCAGTACTTC.

The rearrangement links TRBV29-1 to TRBJ2-7, with D maybe TRBD1 (5 bases). V was clipped by 4 bases and J by 3 bases, with 19 bases between them. Germline CDR1 and CDR2: SQVTM and ANQGSEA. The CDR3 consists of 15 residues. CDR3 residues: CSVVPAAGKYYEQYF. CDR3 in DNA: TGCAGCGTTGTGCCCGCGGCAGGGAAATACTACGAGCAGTACTTC.

The V gene is TRBV2, the J gene TRBJ1-3; D is unclear. This CDR3 has 12 residues. Between the trimmed V and J ends, which lost 6 bases and 8 bases, there was a span of 11 bases. Germline V lookup: CDR1 SNHLY, CDR2 FYNNEI. The CDR3 nucleotides read TGTGCCAGCAGCGTCGACGGGTACACCATATATTTT. Its translation: CASSVDGYTIYF.

This chain joins TRBV14 and TRBJ2-1; TRBD1 agrees at 7 bases. The V gene end was trimmed by 0 bases and the J gene end by 0 bases; junction bases not matched to a gene: 11. Germline V gene data show CDR1 as SGHDN and CDR2 as FVKESK. The CDR3 spans 19 residues. CDR3 protein: CASSQDPTLTGRSYNEQFF. CDR3 DNA: TGTGCCAGCAGCCAAGATCCAACCCTGACAGGGCGCTCCTACAATGAGCAGTTCTTC.

This chain joins TRBV30 and TRBJ2-7, with 8 positions matching TRBD1. The CDR3 totals 15 residues. The V gene end was trimmed by 0 bases and the J gene end by 3 bases; junction bases not matched to a gene: 7. Germline-derived CDR1 and CDR2 are GTSNPN and SVGIG (reference sequence). The CDR3 loop is CAWSVRDRFLYEQYF. CDR3 DNA sequence: TGTGCCTGGAGTGTACGGGACAGGTTCCTCTACGAGCAGTACTTC.

The J gene is TRBJ1-2, the V gene TRBV6-1; D remains unclear. Germline V CDR1 and CDR2: MNHNS, SASEGT. With 2 bases removed from V and 0 bases from J, the gap between germline ends came to 13 bases. The length of the CDR3 is 16 residues. The chain's CDR3 is CASSENSLSANYGYTF. CDR3 coding DNA: TGTGCCAGCAGTGAAAACAGCCTCTCTGCTAACTATGGCTACACCTTC.

This chain links TRBV12-3 or TRBV12-4 with TRBJ1-2, with 7 bases aligning to TRBD1. The CDR3 runs 13 residues. Trimming cost V 6 bases and J 4 bases; bases outside gene matches: 5. Here the CDR3 DNA reads TGTGCCAGCAGCCGACAGGGACCCTATGGCTACACCTTC. This gives the protein CASSRQGPYGYTF.

The chain joins TRBV30 to TRBJ2-2; D is possibly TRBD1 (5 bases). The CDR3 covers 15 residues. Trimming took off 2 bases at V and 10 bases at J, with 20 bases between the two ends. CDR1 and CDR2 from the germline V gene are GTSNPN and SVGIG (reference sequence). The CDR3 here is CAWSPGQTGLEELFF. CDR3 nucleotides: TGTGCCTGGAGTCCTGGCCAAACAGGTCTCGAGGAGCTGTTTTTT.

The chain joins TRBV6-1 to TRBJ1-4; D possibly corresponds to TRBD1 (6 bases). V dropped 1 base and J dropped 4 bases, with 7 bases sitting between them. The CDR3 extends over 14 amino acids. Per the germline V gene, CDR1 is MNHNS and CDR2 is SASEGT. The CDR3 coding sequence is TGTGCCAGCAGTGAAGGAGGGGGTAATGAAAAACTGTTTTTT. It encodes CASSEGGGNEKLFF.